This T cell receptor beta chain was sequenced for a study of cytomegalovirus exposure and HLA in healthy donors. General study results and limits: Later analysis suggested links between common viral pathogens and several top significant clusters.

This clone has only a few counts. Antigen: not known. One end of the junction fails to match germline, which may point to a read error. With 60 Vbeta and 13 Jbeta primers, the PCR was carried out. TCRdb's copy holds only in-frame clones and misses some; the assay was immunoSEQ multiplex PCR. Of roughly 80,000 clones listed, around 60% were seen once; the top ten hold more than 3.5%. The CDR3 is 15 residues long. Germline V lookup: CDR1 MGHDK, CDR2 SYGVNS. The TCR originated in a male donor in good health and CMV-seropositive. The sequencing sample was made of PBMCs. The rearrangement uses TRBV25-1 and TRBJ1-2; no definite D call. The CDR3 loop is CASSESAILNYGYPF. CDR3 nucleotides: TGTGCCAGCAGTGAATCGGCAATCCTCAACTATGGCTACCCCTTC.